The 22 T cell receptor beta chains reported below all come from one sample, sequenced in a study of CD8 T cells in Susac syndrome. Random hexamers were used to reverse transcribe the RNA input (about 0.5 to 1 ug). MiXCR was run by TCRdb on the immunoSEQ multiplex PCR reads, yielding one entry per CDR3 protein. In the table there are about 210,000 distinct CDR3 sequences, nearly 97% of which are singletons. Input material: CD4+ T cells from PBMCs. The receptor source for this set is a human donor with multiple sclerosis.

This chain connects TRBV4-1 to TRBJ1-1; D remains unclear. CDR3 length: 17 residues. Germline V CDR1 and CDR2: MGHRA, YSYEKL. V was pared by 4 bases and J by 2 bases, with 20 bases between. CDR3 DNA: TGCGCCAGCAGCCCGAAGGATGTCCGGTCAAATAACACTGAAGCTTTCTTT. Protein product: CASSPKDVRSNNTEAFF.

V usage is TRBV29-1 and J usage is TRBJ2-5; D is ambiguous. Trimming took off 4 bases at V and 5 bases at J, with 5 bases between the two ends. Germline CDR1 is SQVTM and CDR2 is ANQGSEA. The CDR3 runs to 10 residues. CDR3 loop: CSVGVETQYF. CDR3 DNA: TGCAGCGTTGGGGTGGAGACCCAGTACTTC.

The chain links TRBV7-9 to TRBJ1-3; D gene uncertain. Germline-derived CDR1 and CDR2 are SEHNR and FQNEAQ (reference sequence). The CDR3 covers 14 residues. The ends were cut back, 7 bases at V and 0 bases at J, with 10 bases in the middle. CDR3 DNA sequence: TGTGCCAGCACCAATAGTCTCTCTGGAAACACCATATATTTT. This translates into CASTNSLSGNTIYF.

V usage is TRBV28 and J usage is TRBJ2-1; TRBD2 agrees at 16 bases. Germline CDR1 reads MDHEN; CDR2 reads SYDVKM. This CDR3 has 18 residues. V lost 5 bases and J lost 0; bases outside the gene matches: 4. CDR3: CASSTGLAGGSSYNEQFF. The CDR3 DNA reads as TGTGCCAGCAGTACGGGACTAGCGGGAGGGAGCTCCTACAATGAGCAGTTCTTC.

This clonotype appeared a few times. This chain joins TRBV5-6 and TRBJ2-4, with D perhaps being TRBD1 or TRBD2 (5 bases each). The CDR3 extends over 14 amino acids. Deletions cut 3 bases from V and 7 bases from J, with 14 bases between. The germline gives CDR1 SGHDT, CDR2 YYEEEE. The CDR3 spells CASSSGTILNIQYF. The CDR3 coding sequence is TGTGCCAGCAGCTCAGGGACCATCTTGAACATTCAGTACTTC.

This clonotype was seen a single time. The chain recombines TRBV10-3 with TRBJ2-7; no clear D gene. This CDR3 is 15 amino acids long. Trimming removed 0 bases from V and 0 bases from J, with 9 bases in between. Germline V gene sequence: CDR1 ENHRY, CDR2 SYGVKD. The DNA of the CDR3 is TGTGCCATCAGTGAGTCCCTCCCCGGCTCCTACGAGCAGTACTTC. The encoded protein is CAISESLPGSYEQYF.

This clonotype was counted a few times. The chain couples TRBV4-2 to TRBJ2-3; 9 bases line up with TRBD1. Trimming cost V 0 bases and J 6 bases; bases outside gene matches: 1. The length of the CDR3 is 14 residues. Germline V gene data show CDR1 as LGHNA and CDR2 as YNFKEQ. CDR3 loop: CASSQDGTGDTQYF. The CDR3 DNA sequence: TGTGCCAGCAGCCAAGACGGGACAGGGGATACGCAGTATTTT.

The chain couples TRBV20-1 to TRBJ1-1; D perhaps matches TRBD1 (6 bases). The V end was cut by 1 base, the J end by 13 bases, with 16 bases between. This CDR3 region has 12 residues. Germline V gene sequence: CDR1 DFQATT, CDR2 SNEGSKA (reference sequence). The CDR3 sequence: CSARGTVGLGFF. Here the CDR3 DNA reads TGCAGTGCTAGAGGGACAGTCGGTTTAGGTTTCTTT.

The chain has TRBV29-1 and TRBJ2-1, with 9 bases that match TRBD2. Germline V CDR1 and CDR2: SQVTM, ANQGSEA. Germline trimming cut 7 bases from V and 2 bases from J; bases unmatched to any gene: 3. The CDR3 loop spans 13 amino acids. CDR3 sequence reads: CSGGGATYNEQFF. CDR3 DNA sequence: TGCAGCGGCGGGGGGGCGACCTACAATGAGCAGTTCTTC.

J is TRBJ2-7 and V is TRBV29-1, with 10 bases that match TRBD1. CDR3 length equals 14 residues. V lost 6 bases to trimming and J lost 5 bases; unmatched junction nucleotides: 10. In germline, CDR1 is SQVTM, CDR2 ANQGSEA. CDR3 in DNA: TGCAGCGTGACGGGACAGGGGTCTTTCGACGAGCAGTACTTC. It specifies CSVTGQGSFDEQYF.

J is TRBJ1-1 and V is TRBV15; no clear D gene. Per the germline V gene, CDR1 is LNHNV and CDR2 is YYDKDF (reference sequence). The V and J ends lost 0 bases and 1 base respectively, with 9 bases between them. The CDR3 is made up of 15 amino acids. In nucleotides, the CDR3 is TGTGCCACCAGCAGAGATCGGGTCGCGAACACTGAAGCTTTCTTT. This encodes CATSRDRVANTEAFF.

The V and J genes are TRBV12-3 or TRBV12-4 and TRBJ2-2, with 7 bases that match TRBD1. The V gene end was trimmed by 8 bases and the J gene end by 1 base; junction bases not matched to a gene: 7. The CDR3 extends over 15 amino acids. The CDR3 spells CASLPGTENTGELFF. CDR3 DNA: TGTGCCAGCCTCCCCGGGACAGAGAACACCGGGGAGCTGTTTTTT.

The chain has TRBV20-1 and TRBJ2-1, with 11 bases aligning to TRBD2. The CDR3 runs 15 residues. The trim removed 4 bases at V and 2 bases at J, leaving 4 bases unmatched. The V gene's germline CDR1 is DFQATT and CDR2 SNEGSKA (reference sequence). The CDR3 protein is CSATPLAGAYNEQFF. The CDR3 DNA reads TGCAGTGCTACCCCACTAGCGGGGGCCTACAATGAGCAGTTCTTC.

The V and J genes are TRBV20-1 and TRBJ1-5; TRBD1 might be the D (5 bases). The CDR3 spans 12 residues. V lost 3 bases and J 9 bases, leaving 12 bases between the germline ends. CDR1 and CDR2 from the germline V gene are DFQATT and SNEGSKA (reference sequence). The CDR3 DNA is TGCAGTGCTAGGGACCAGGGTTTGCCCCAGCATTTT. It encodes CSARDQGLPQHF.

V usage is TRBV3-1 and J usage is TRBJ2-5; 8 bases line up with TRBD2. Germline V CDR1 and CDR2: LGHDT, YNNKEL (reference sequence). The CDR3 runs 16 residues. V lost 4 bases to trimming and J lost 2 bases; unmatched junction nucleotides: 9. The CDR3 sequence is CASSLKAGVGQETQYF. The CDR3 coding sequence is TGTGCCAGCAGCCTTAAAGCGGGAGTGGGGCAAGAGACCCAGTACTTC.

This clonotype was counted a single time. The rearrangement links TRBV27 to TRBJ1-5, with D unresolved. Trimming removed 3 bases at V and 4 bases at J, with 7 bases between. The CDR3 sequence is 13 residues long. Germline values: CDR1 MNHEY, CDR2 SMNVEV (reference sequence). The CDR3 loop reads CASSFGRNQPQHF. DNA for the CDR3: TGTGCCAGCAGTTTCGGACGTAATCAGCCCCAGCATTTT.

The V gene is TRBV28, the J gene TRBJ2-3; 8 bases fit TRBD2. There are 17 residues in the CDR3. Germline V CDR1 and CDR2: MDHEN, SYDVKM. V lost 1 base, J lost 2 bases, and 8 bases stayed unmatched. The CDR3 nucleotides read TGTGCCAGCAGTTTATACCCGGGCGGGAGGAACACAGATACGCAGTATTTT. This encodes CASSLYPGGRNTDTQYF.

The chain uses TRBV29-1 and TRBJ2-3; 7 bases align to TRBD2. The J segment lost 2 bases and the V segment lost 7 bases, leaving 9 bases of the junction unmatched. The CDR3 covers 14 residues. Per the germline V gene, CDR1 is SQVTM and CDR2 is ANQGSEA. CDR3 sequence: CSGRRREITDTQYF. For the CDR3, the DNA is TGCAGCGGTCGGCGGCGGGAGATCACAGATACGCAGTATTTT.

The genes are TRBV20-1 and TRBJ2-1, with 10 bases identical to TRBD2. Germline V lookup: CDR1 DFQATT, CDR2 SNEGSKA (reference sequence). The trim removed 6 bases at V and 8 bases at J, leaving 13 bases unmatched. CDR3 length: 15 residues. CDR3 bases: TGCAGTGCCCACCCAGCGGGAGGGCCTCTGGATGAGCAGTTCTTC. This encodes CSAHPAGGPLDEQFF.

CDR3 sequence reads: CASSQEGTGVLAYEQYF. In DNA form, the CDR3 reads TGTGCCAGCAGCCAAGAGGGGACAGGGGTTCTCGCCTACGAGCAGTACTTC. J is TRBJ2-7 and V is TRBV14; TRBD1 agrees at 10 bases. Trimming at V came to 0 bases and at J to 2 bases, leaving 7 bases not matched to a gene. The germline CDR1 and CDR2 sequences are SGHDN and FVKESK. This CDR3 region has 17 residues.

This chain uses TRBV20-1 with TRBJ2-7; D call uncertain. V was cut by 6 bases and J by 0 bases, with 12 bases left in between. Germline V gene data show CDR1 as DFQATT and CDR2 as SNEGSKA (reference sequence). The CDR3 consists of 13 residues. CDR3 loop: CSAAATSSYEQYF. CDR3 nucleotide sequence: TGCAGTGCCGCCGCGACGAGCTCCTACGAGCAGTACTTC.

The chain has TRBV12-3 or TRBV12-4 and TRBJ2-5, with 9 bases aligning to TRBD2. The V gene end was trimmed by 5 bases and the J gene end by 1 base; junction bases not matched to a gene: 2. This CDR3 region has 14 residues. The CDR3: CASSPTSGQETQYF. CDR3 bases: TGTGCCAGCAGTCCGACTAGCGGCCAAGAGACCCAGTACTTC.